Here is one TCR beta chain with its context. Its antigen is unknown. The data belong to a study of OX40 agonist ivuxolimab in advanced cancers. In the study overall: Patients took ivuxolimab, an agonistic anti-OX40 (CD134) antibody. Notes on the study in general: In the expanded peripheral T cells, antigen specificity was never determined.

Generated by immunoSEQ multiplex PCR, the TCRdb table keeps only in-frame clones and is missing some. Altogether tens of thousands of clones are present, more than 75% being singletons, with the ten largest covering about 0.41%. Blood got drawn at baseline, again on cycle 4 day 1, and then on cycle 7 day 1. The CDR3 runs 14 residues. Per the germline V gene, CDR1 is MNHEY and CDR2 is SMNVEV (reference sequence). V was clipped by 3 bases and J by 4 bases; unmatched bases: 5. This chain connects TRBV27 to TRBJ2-7; 8 nucleotides agree with TRBD2. This material consisted of CD4+ or CD8+ T cells sorted from blood, taken in a trial of the OX40 agonist ivuxolimab. The TCR comes from an adult with an advanced solid tumor such as melanoma, head and neck, liver or kidney cancer. This chain's CDR3 is CASSFGPGGYEQYF. As DNA, the CDR3 is TGTGCCAGCAGTTTCGGCCCGGGGGGGTACGAGCAGTACTTC.